These 22 T cell receptor beta chains came from one sample sequenced in a study of blood T cell repertoires in COVID-19. Assay used: immunoSEQ multiplex PCR; TCRdb lists only in-frame clones, some missing. Of approximately 120,000 clones in the sample, 75% to 90% are singletons; the top ten hold 15% to 20%. The sample consisted of peripheral blood. These receptors all stem from a woman aged 55-70 years with acute or convalescent COVID-19.

The J gene is TRBJ1-6, the V gene TRBV27; D is perhaps TRBD1 (6 bases). This CDR3 region has 13 residues. Per germline, CDR1 MNHEY and CDR2 SMNVEV (reference sequence). V was trimmed by 6 bases and J by 6 bases, leaving 9 bases between them. CDR3 residues: CASRGQRNSPLHF. The CDR3 nucleotides read TGTGCCAGCAGAGGACAGCGTAATTCACCCCTCCACTTT.

This clone was recorded once. The CDR3 bases are TGTGCCAGCAGCCCATATAGGTTGCCGGGGGGGGCTAACTATGGCTACACCTTC. Its protein product is CASSPYRLPGGANYGYTF. The V gene is TRBV7-8, the J gene TRBJ1-2, with a possible D match to TRBD1 (5 bases). The CDR3 covers 18 residues. Deletions cut 5 bases from V and 0 bases from J, with 22 bases between. From germline, CDR1 is SGHVS and CDR2 FQNEAQ.

This chain connects TRBV9 to TRBJ1-6; D remains ambiguous. V dropped 4 bases and J dropped 4 bases, with 12 bases sitting between them. The CDR3 is 15 amino acids. Per the germline V gene, CDR1 is SGDLS and CDR2 is YYNGEE. CDR3 DNA sequence: TGTGCCAGCAGCCTCCGGGAGGGATATAATTCACCCCTCCACTTT. Its translation: CASSLREGYNSPLHF.

The V and J genes are TRBV10-1 and TRBJ2-7, with 10 nucleotides matching TRBD1. V lost 0 bases and J lost 2; bases outside the gene matches: 1. This CDR3 comprises 15 residues. Germline loops: CDR1 WNHNN, CDR2 SYGVQD (reference sequence). The CDR3 region has the DNA TGCGCCAGCAGTGAGTCAGGGACAGGGGCCTACGAGCAGTACTTC. It encodes CASSESGTGAYEQYF.

The chain links TRBV11-3 to TRBJ2-2; 9 bases match TRBD1. This CDR3 is built from 16 residues. Germline assignment: CDR1 SGHNT and CDR2 YENEEA. The junction had 8 bases not matched to a gene; V was cut back by 5 bases and J by 4 bases. CDR3 amino acids: CASSPRTGAGTGELFF. CDR3 DNA: TGTGCCAGCAGCCCTAGGACAGGGGCGGGCACCGGGGAGCTGTTTTTT.

The genes are TRBV23-1 and TRBJ2-1, with TRBD1 as a possible D gene (6 bases). TRBV23-1 is noted as an ORF with a role that remains uncertain. The CDR3 runs to 16 residues. Trimming shortened V by 3 bases and J by 0 bases, and 12 bases separated the two germline ends. CDR3 residues: CASSHRQASSYNEQFF. The CDR3 DNA reads as TGCGCCAGCAGTCACCGACAGGCGAGCTCCTACAATGAGCAGTTCTTC.

This chain links TRBV7-2 with TRBJ1-1, with TRBD1 matching 8 bases. V gave up 4 bases and J gave up 3 bases; unmatched junction bases: 1. The CDR3 is 13 amino acids. Germline CDR1 is SGHTA and CDR2 is FQGNSA. The CDR3 loop reads CASSSDRDTEAFF. CDR3 in DNA: TGTGCCAGCAGCTCGGACAGGGACACTGAAGCTTTCTTT. The full variable domain, in which reference TRBV7-2 and TRBJ1-1 provide the parts outside the CDR3, is GAGVSQSPSNKVTEKGKDVELRCDPISGHTALYWYRQSLGQGLEFLIYFQGNSAPDKSGLPSDRFSAERTGGSVSTLTIQRTQQEDSAVYLCASSSDRDTEAFFGQGTRLTVV.

The chain has TRBV6-6 and TRBJ1-6, with D hard to call. Germline V lookup: CDR1 MNHNY, CDR2 SVGAGI (reference sequence). The CDR3 totals 11 residues. V lost 6 bases and J lost 6, with 3 bases in between. The DNA of the CDR3 is TGTGCCAGCAGCGTTAATTCACCCCTCCACTTT. It codes for CASSVNSPLHF.

This clone appeared a single time. V usage is TRBV28 and J usage is TRBJ1-5; D is unclear. V was trimmed by 10 bases and J by 5 bases, leaving 15 bases between them. CDR3 size: 13 residues. From germline, CDR1 is MDHEN and CDR2 SYDVKM. CDR3 residues: CAIKSRVHQPQHF. The CDR3 bases are TGTGCCATCAAATCTCGGGTTCATCAGCCCCAGCATTTT.

This clone has just a few counts. The chain links TRBV5-1 to TRBJ1-1; D is unresolved. This CDR3 has 13 residues. Trimming took off 7 bases at V and 1 base at J, with 11 bases between the two ends. Germline V CDR1 and CDR2: SGHRS, YFSETQ. In nucleotides, the CDR3 is TGCGCCAGCTCCAGCGAGGGGAACACTGAAGCTTTCTTT. Protein sequence: CASSSEGNTEAFF.

The chain joins TRBV6-2 or TRBV6-3 to TRBJ1-1, with D perhaps matching TRBD1 (6 bases). This CDR3 spans 14 amino acids. The V end lost 5 bases, the J end lost 1 base, and 11 bases lay between the germline ends. Germline CDR1 MNHEY, CDR2 SVGEGT. The CDR3 protein is CASSPIGGNTEAFF. CDR3 sequence (DNA): TGTGCCAGCAGTCCGATAGGGGGGAACACTGAAGCTTTCTTT.

The rearrangement links TRBV15 to TRBJ2-3; TRBD1 might be the D (6 bases). Per germline, CDR1 LNHNV and CDR2 YYDKDF (reference sequence). V was trimmed by 2 bases and J by 3 bases, leaving 21 bases between them. This CDR3 has 18 residues. CDR3 sequence: CATSRSRQQGSKTDTQYF. The CDR3 DNA reads TGTGCCACCAGCAGATCACGTCAGCAGGGGTCGAAGACAGATACGCAGTATTTT.

The chain employs TRBV5-1 and TRBJ2-2; D call uncertain. This CDR3 region has 14 residues. The germline V and J ends were trimmed by 0 bases and 2 bases, with 5 bases remaining between them. CDR1 and CDR2 (germline): SGHRS, YFSETQ. The CDR3 DNA follows: TGCGCCAGCAGCTTGGCCAGTAACACCGGGGAGCTGTTTTTT. Translation gives CASSLASNTGELFF.

This chain links TRBV3-1 (or the pseudogene TRBV3-2) with TRBJ2-1; 7 bases map to TRBD1. The CDR3 has 15 amino acids. Germline trimming cut 4 bases from V and 6 bases from J; bases unmatched to any gene: 9. CDR1 LGHDT and CDR2 YNNKEL come from the germline V gene (reference sequence). The CDR3 region is CASSRTGVWGNEQFF. The CDR3 nucleotides are TGTGCCAGCAGCCGAACAGGGGTTTGGGGCAATGAGCAGTTCTTC.

V and J are TRBV4-1 and TRBJ2-1; 8 nucleotides line up with TRBD1. The ends lost 1 base at V and 5 bases at J; junction bases unmatched: 16. Germline-derived CDR1 and CDR2 are MGHRA and YSYEKL. The CDR3 covers 19 residues. In DNA, the CDR3 is TGCGCCAGCAGCCAAGGACTTTGGTCAGGGGACAGGCGAGACAATGAGCAGTTCTTC. The encoded protein is CASSQGLWSGDRRDNEQFF.

The chain employs TRBV29-1 and TRBJ1-1; D is ambiguous. The CDR3 sequence is 13 residues long. Germline assignment: CDR1 SQVTM and CDR2 ANQGSEA. The ends were cut back, 4 bases at V and 1 base at J, with 10 bases in the middle. The CDR3 sequence: CSVGVGRNTEAFF. CDR3 nucleotide sequence: TGCAGCGTTGGAGTGGGCAGGAACACTGAAGCTTTCTTT. Supplemented by reference TRBV29-1 and TRBJ1-1, the full variable domain reads SAVISQKPSRDICQRGTSLTIQCQVDSQVTMMFWYRQQPGQSLTLIATANQGSEATYESGFVIDKFPISRPNLTFSTLTVSNMSPEDSSIYLCSVGVGRNTEAFFGQGTRLTVV.

The gene calls are TRBV24-1 and TRBJ1-5, with D unclear. The germline V and J ends were trimmed by 4 bases and 7 bases, with 7 bases remaining between them. This CDR3 region has 12 residues. Germline CDR1 is KGHDR and CDR2 is SFDVKD. The CDR3 is CATSDRQQPQHF. The CDR3 bases are TGTGCCACCAGTGACCGACAACAGCCCCAGCATTTT.

V gene TRBV20-1 combines with J gene TRBJ2-1; no reliable D call. This CDR3 contains 13 residues. Germline V gives CDR1 DFQATT, CDR2 SNEGSKA (reference sequence). V lost 3 bases and J 3 bases, leaving 9 bases between the germline ends. The CDR3 DNA is TGCAGTGCTAGTGGTGACATCTACAATGAGCAGTTCTTC. Translation: CSASGDIYNEQFF.

This rearrangement joins TRBV28 to TRBJ1-1; maybe TRBD1 (6 bases). This CDR3 is built from 15 residues. V lost 1 base, J lost 4 bases, and 13 bases lay in between. Germline V gene lookup returns CDR1 MDHEN and CDR2 SYDVKM. This CDR3 is CASSLYRVGVTEAFF. The CDR3 nucleotides are TGTGCCAGCAGTTTATACAGGGTTGGGGTCACTGAAGCTTTCTTT.

The chain recombines TRBV6-2 or TRBV6-3 with TRBJ1-5, with TRBD1 as a possible D gene (6 bases). This CDR3 region has 15 residues. Germline CDR1 and CDR2: MNHEY and SVGEGT. Trimming left V 1 base short and J 2 bases short, with 9 bases between. CDR3 in amino acids: CASSYLRQGNQPQHF. In DNA form, the CDR3 reads TGTGCCAGCAGTTACTTACGACAGGGCAATCAGCCCCAGCATTTT.

V usage is TRBV7-8 and J usage is TRBJ1-2, with D maybe TRBD1 (6 bases). The germline gives CDR1 SGHVS, CDR2 FQNEAQ. The CDR3 runs 15 residues. Trimming took off 1 base at V and 4 bases at J, with 13 bases between the two ends. The CDR3 bases are TGTGCCAGCAGCTTAGAGCTACAGGGTTCCTATGGCTACACCTTC. Its translation is CASSLELQGSYGYTF.

The chain joins TRBV28 to TRBJ2-1; 13 bases agree with TRBD2. CDR3 length: 15 amino acids. Germline trimming cut 5 bases from V and 9 bases from J; bases unmatched to any gene: 7. Germline V gene sequence: CDR1 MDHEN, CDR2 SYDVKM. The CDR3, as DNA: TGTGCCAGCAGTAGAGGACTAGCGGGAGTTTTTGAGCAGTTCTTC. It encodes CASSRGLAGVFEQFF.